This T cell receptor beta chain was identified during a study of immune evolution from preneoplasia to lung adenocarcinoma. A remark on this clone: Its antigen is currently unknown.

Generated by immunoSEQ multiplex PCR, the TCRdb table keeps only in-frame clones and is missing some. The repertoire has 3,500 to 4,500 clones, around 79% of them found once; the top ten carry 25% to 30%. Study-wide results and caveats: Normal lung had the highest top T cell clone frequencies. Clonality was highest in normal lung, lower in later-stage lesions apparently.

After pathologic assessment, macro-dissection selected premalignant or tumor cells for extraction. The CDR3 runs to 15 residues. Germline V CDR1 and CDR2: SGDLS, YYNGEE. V was trimmed by 0 bases and J by 0 bases, leaving 10 bases between them. The sequencing sample was made of FFPE invasive lung adenocarcinoma tissue. The rearrangement links TRBV9 to TRBJ2-7; the D is unclear. This receptor was taken from a person between 40 and 59 years old with lung adenocarcinoma. Some clones in this sample may be carry-over from other donors' samples. CDR3 loop: CASSVGDSFSYEQYF. CDR3 in DNA: TGTGCCAGCAGCGTAGGTGACTCCTTCTCCTACGAGCAGTACTTC.